The entry that follows covers one T cell receptor beta chain sequence. What it binds is unknown. From germline, CDR1 is LNHDA and CDR2 SQIVND (reference sequence). Trimming took 3 bases from V and 1 from J, leaving 14 bases between them. The length of the CDR3 is 16 residues. This entry comes from a study of CD8 T cells in Susac syndrome. Study-wide findings and caveats: Susac-specific public clones were found in both the total CD8+ and the CD8+ TEMRA repertoires, with about 17 in the former and several in the latter.

It was with random hexamers that roughly 0.5 to 1 ug RNA was reverse transcribed. Each CDR3 protein gets one entry after TCRdb re-called the immunoSEQ multiplex PCR reads with MiXCR. Among roughly 89,000 distinct CDR3 sequences, around 96% were seen once, and the ten largest hold 0.55% to 0.8%. The sequence came from a human donor with Susac syndrome. The sample consisted of CD8+ T cells from PBMCs. The chain has TRBV19 and TRBJ2-3; D possibly corresponds to TRBD2 (5 bases). In nucleotides, the CDR3 is TGTGCCAGTAGTATCTCCTTCGCCGGGGGCACAGATACGCAGTATTTT. Protein: CASSISFAGGTDTQYF.